One sample yielded the 6 T cell receptor beta chains listed below, sequenced in a study of regulatory T cells in long-lasting Graves disease. Noted time point: newly diagnosed GD, antithyroid drugs for less than 3 months. Making the TCR library involved RNA that had been extracted from PBMCs. To make TCR beta libraries, researchers used iRepertoire HTBI primers and Arm-PCR of CDR3 regions. Using its own MiXCR run on the multiplex PCR reads, TCRdb lists one record per CDR3 protein. The table has roughly 380,000 distinct CDR3 sequences, roughly 16% seen once. The material sequenced was peripheral blood mononuclear cells (PBMCs), taken at new diagnosis, from a patient treated with antithyroid drugs. The receptor set was obtained from a female donor with Graves disease.

Many counts were recorded for this clonotype. The rearrangement uses TRBV24-1 and TRBJ2-1; tentatively, D is TRBD1 (5 bases). The last part of the DNA fits TRBJ2-5 better; the J call may be wrong. The CDR3 has 13 residues. Germline V gene sequence: CDR1 KGHDR, CDR2 SFDVKD. The CDR3: CATRSRVGETQYF. In DNA form, the CDR3 reads TGTGCCACCAGGAGCAGGGTGGGGGAGACCCAGTACTTC.

This clonotype occurred a few times. This chain links TRBV7-2 with TRBJ2-7; D is possibly TRBD1 (5 bases). This CDR3 has 15 amino acids. Trimming pared 1 base from V and 3 bases from J, leaving 13 bases between. CDR1 and CDR2 from the germline V gene are SGHTA and FQGNSA. The CDR3 nucleotides are TGTGCCAGCAGCTTAGTCGACAGCCTGAACTACGAGCAGTACTTC. Translating gives CASSLVDSLNYEQYF.

This clonotype was recorded many times. The CDR3 nucleotides read TGTGCCAGCAGCCAAGCCAGGGGGAACTATGGCTACACCTTC. Encoded protein: CASSQARGNYGYTF. The J gene is TRBJ1-2, the V gene TRBV3-1, with 7 bases fitting TRBD1. This CDR3 comprises 14 residues. The ends lost 1 base at V and 2 bases at J; junction bases unmatched: 1. Germline CDR1 is LGHDT and CDR2 is YNNKEL (reference sequence).

This clonotype showed up many times. The V and J genes are TRBV28 and TRBJ2-7; 8 bases are a match to TRBD1. This CDR3 spans 13 amino acids. The J segment lost 2 bases and the V segment lost 10 bases, leaving 7 bases of the junction unmatched. The germline V gene has CDR1 MDHEN and CDR2 SYDVKM. DNA of the CDR3: TGTGCCAACCGACGGACAGGGACCTACGAGCAGTACTTC. Its protein product is CANRRTGTYEQYF.

This clonotype was seen a handful of times. It is likely a read error: a sequence one base away is far more abundant. The chain employs TRBV7-3 and TRBJ1-4; D uncertain. Germline loops: CDR1 SGHTA, CDR2 FQGTGA. This CDR3 region has 15 residues. CDR3 sequence reads: CASSPKSSTDEKLFF. Written as DNA, the CDR3 is TGTGCCAGCAGCCCGAAGAGTTCAACTGATGAAAAACTGTTTTTT.

This clonotype was seen many times. The chain links TRBV7-9 to TRBJ2-1, with a possible D match to TRBD1 (5 bases). V shed 0 bases and J shed 7 bases, with 13 bases lying between them. The CDR3 is 15 amino acids. Germline V gives CDR1 SEHNR, CDR2 FQNEAQ (reference sequence). CDR3 sequence (DNA): TGTGCCAGCAGCTTAGCTCCAGGGTTCCTGAATGAGCAGTTCTTC. This codes for CASSLAPGFLNEQFF.